This TCR beta chain emerged from a study of T cell responses to AZD1222 COVID-19 vaccine. V lost 4 bases, J lost 8 bases, and 9 bases stayed unmatched. The CDR3 contains 16 residues. Germline-derived CDR1 and CDR2 are SGDLS and YYNGEE. The data were produced by immunoSEQ multiplex PCR, yet TCRdb's version contains in-frame clones alone and is incomplete. The repertoire includes 100,000 or so clones, more than 85% of them detected once, and more than 15% sits in the top ten. The receptor comes from an adult in good health. The rearrangement links TRBV9 to TRBJ2-1; the match to TRBD2 covers 13 bases. Sequenced here: peripheral blood, sampled on day 0 of AZD1222 vaccination. The CDR3 region has the DNA TGTGCCAGCAGCTTTTCACTAGCGGGAGGGCTCGATGAGCAGTTCTTC. As protein: CASSFSLAGGLDEQFF.